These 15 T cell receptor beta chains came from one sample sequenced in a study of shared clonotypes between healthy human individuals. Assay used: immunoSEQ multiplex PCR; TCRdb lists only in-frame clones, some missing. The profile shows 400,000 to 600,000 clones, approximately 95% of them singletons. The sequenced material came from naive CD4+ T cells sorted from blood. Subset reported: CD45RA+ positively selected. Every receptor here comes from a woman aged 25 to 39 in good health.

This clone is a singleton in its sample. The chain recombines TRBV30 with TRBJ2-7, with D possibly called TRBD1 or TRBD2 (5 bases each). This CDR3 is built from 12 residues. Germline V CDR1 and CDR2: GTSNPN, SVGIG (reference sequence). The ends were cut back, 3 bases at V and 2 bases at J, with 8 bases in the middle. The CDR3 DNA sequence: TGTGCCTGGAGCGGGGCACCCTACGAGCAGTACTTC. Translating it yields CAWSGAPYEQYF.

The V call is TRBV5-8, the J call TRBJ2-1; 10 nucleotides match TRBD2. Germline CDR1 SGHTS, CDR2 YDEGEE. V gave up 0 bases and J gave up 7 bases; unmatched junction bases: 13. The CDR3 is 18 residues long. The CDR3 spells CASSLALMSGRAGNEQFF. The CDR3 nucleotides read TGTGCCAGCAGCTTGGCCCTAATGAGCGGGAGGGCCGGTAATGAGCAGTTCTTC.

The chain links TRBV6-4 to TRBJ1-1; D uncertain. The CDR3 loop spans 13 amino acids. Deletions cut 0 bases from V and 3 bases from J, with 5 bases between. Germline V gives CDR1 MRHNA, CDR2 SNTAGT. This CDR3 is CASSDSTDTEAFF. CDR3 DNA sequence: TGTGCCAGCAGTGACTCCACGGACACTGAAGCTTTCTTT.

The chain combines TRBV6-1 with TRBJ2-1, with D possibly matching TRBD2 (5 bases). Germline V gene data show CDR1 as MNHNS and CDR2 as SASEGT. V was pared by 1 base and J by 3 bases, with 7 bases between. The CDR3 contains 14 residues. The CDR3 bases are TGTGCCAGCAGTGAAGAGAGGGACTACAATGAGCAGTTCTTC. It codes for CASSEERDYNEQFF.

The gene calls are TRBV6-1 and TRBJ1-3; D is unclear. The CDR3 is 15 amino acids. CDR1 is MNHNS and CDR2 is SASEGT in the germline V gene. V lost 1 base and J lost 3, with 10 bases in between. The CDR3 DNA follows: TGTGCCAGCAGTGAAGGTTACAGCCTTGGAAACACCATATATTTT. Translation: CASSEGYSLGNTIYF.

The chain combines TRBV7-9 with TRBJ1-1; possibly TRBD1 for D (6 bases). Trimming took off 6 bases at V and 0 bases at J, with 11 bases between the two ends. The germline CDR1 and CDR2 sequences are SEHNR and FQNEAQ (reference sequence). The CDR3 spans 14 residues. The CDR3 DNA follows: TGTGCCAGCAGTCAACAGGGTTTGAACACTGAAGCTTTCTTT. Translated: CASSQQGLNTEAFF.

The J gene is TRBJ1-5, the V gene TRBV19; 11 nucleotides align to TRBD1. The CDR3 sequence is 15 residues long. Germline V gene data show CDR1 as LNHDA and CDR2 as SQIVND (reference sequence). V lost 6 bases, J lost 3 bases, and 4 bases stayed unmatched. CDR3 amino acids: CASRPGQGVNQPQHF. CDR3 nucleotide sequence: TGTGCCAGTAGGCCGGGACAGGGGGTCAATCAGCCCCAGCATTTT.

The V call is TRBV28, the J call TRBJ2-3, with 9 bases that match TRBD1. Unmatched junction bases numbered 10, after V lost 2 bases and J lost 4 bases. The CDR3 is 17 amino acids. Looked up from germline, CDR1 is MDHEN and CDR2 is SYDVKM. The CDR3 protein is CASSLGSGTGLSDTQYF. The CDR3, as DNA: TGTGCCAGCAGTTTAGGGTCCGGGACAGGGCTCTCAGATACGCAGTATTTT.

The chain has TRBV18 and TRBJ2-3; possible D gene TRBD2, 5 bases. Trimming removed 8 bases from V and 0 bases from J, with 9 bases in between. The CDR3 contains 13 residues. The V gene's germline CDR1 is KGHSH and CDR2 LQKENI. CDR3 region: CASAPGSTDTQYF. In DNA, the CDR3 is TGTGCCAGCGCCCCGGGGAGCACAGATACGCAGTATTTT.

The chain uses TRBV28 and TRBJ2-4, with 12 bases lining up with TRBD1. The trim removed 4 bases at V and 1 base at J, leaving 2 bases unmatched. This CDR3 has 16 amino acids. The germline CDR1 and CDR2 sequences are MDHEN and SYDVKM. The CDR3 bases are TGTGCCAGCAGTTGGGACAGGGGGCAGGCCAAAAACATTCAGTACTTC. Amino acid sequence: CASSWDRGQAKNIQYF.

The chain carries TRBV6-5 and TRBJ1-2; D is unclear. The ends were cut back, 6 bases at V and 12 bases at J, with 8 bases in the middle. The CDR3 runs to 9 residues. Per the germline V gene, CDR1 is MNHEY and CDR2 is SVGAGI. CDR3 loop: CASSPPNTF. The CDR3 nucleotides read TGTGCCAGCAGCCCTCCCAACACCTTC.

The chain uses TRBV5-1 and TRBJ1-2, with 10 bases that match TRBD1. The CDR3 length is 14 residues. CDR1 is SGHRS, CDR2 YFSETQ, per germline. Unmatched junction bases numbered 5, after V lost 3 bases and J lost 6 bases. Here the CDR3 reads CASSSTGGSDGYTF. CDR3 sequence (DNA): TGCGCCAGCAGCTCGACAGGGGGCTCCGATGGCTACACCTTC.

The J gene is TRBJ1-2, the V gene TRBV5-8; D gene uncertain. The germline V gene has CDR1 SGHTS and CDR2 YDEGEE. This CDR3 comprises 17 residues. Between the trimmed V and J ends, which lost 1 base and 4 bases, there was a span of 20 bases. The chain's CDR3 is CASSLFLVREGGYGYTF. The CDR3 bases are TGTGCCAGCAGCTTGTTTCTCGTACGCGAGGGAGGCTATGGCTACACCTTC.

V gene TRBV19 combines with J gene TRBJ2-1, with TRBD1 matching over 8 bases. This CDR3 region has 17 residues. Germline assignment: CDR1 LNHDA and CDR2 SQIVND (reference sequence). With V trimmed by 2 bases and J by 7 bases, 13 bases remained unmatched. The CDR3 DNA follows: TGTGCCAGTAGTATATCCAGCCGCCAGGGGGCCGGGAATGAGCAGTTCTTC. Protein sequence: CASSISSRQGAGNEQFF.

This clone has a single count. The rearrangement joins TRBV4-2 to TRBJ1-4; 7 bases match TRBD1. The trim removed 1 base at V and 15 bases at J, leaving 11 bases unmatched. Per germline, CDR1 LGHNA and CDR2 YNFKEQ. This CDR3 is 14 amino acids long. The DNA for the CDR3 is TGTGCCAGCAGCCAAGGGTGGGACTCGGACAGGTTGTTTTTT. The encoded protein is CASSQGWDSDRLFF.